These 13 T cell receptor beta chains were sequenced from one sample in a study of blood T cell repertoires in COVID-19. Sequencing used immunoSEQ multiplex PCR; TCRdb keeps in-frame clones, though not all of them. The table shows about 370,000 clones, with over 75% occurring only once. The sequenced sample was PBMCs or T cells enriched from blood (not recorded which). These receptor sequences come from a man aged 18 to 29 who had recovered from COVID-19.

J is TRBJ2-1 and V is TRBV2; tentative D call: TRBD2 (6 bases). In germline, CDR1 is SNHLY, CDR2 FYNNEI. The CDR3 has 12 amino acids. V was pared by 6 bases and J by 7 bases, with 10 bases between. CDR3 loop: CASRGGTNEQFF. CDR3 DNA: TGTGCCAGCAGAGGCGGGACGAATGAGCAGTTCTTC.

CDR3 sequence: CASSLREGGGYTF. In DNA, the CDR3 is TGTGCCAGCAGCCTGCGGGAGGGTGGTGGCTACACCTTC. V and J are TRBV7-3 and TRBJ1-2; D gene unclear. Trimming took off 5 bases at V and 7 bases at J, with 14 bases between the two ends. Per germline, CDR1 SGHTA and CDR2 FQGTGA. This CDR3 is built from 13 residues.

For the CDR3, the DNA is TGTGCCAGCAGCCAAGCCCAGCGGGGGGGCCCTTATGAATATACGCAGTATTTT. Amino acids: CASSQAQRGGPYEYTQYF. The chain recombines TRBV3-1 (or the pseudogene TRBV3-2) with TRBJ2-3; the match to TRBD2 covers 10 bases. CDR3 length: 18 amino acids. Germline V gives CDR1 LGHDT, CDR2 YNNKEL (reference sequence). V trimming: 1 base; J trimming: 7 bases; junction bases outside the gene matches: 14.

The J gene is TRBJ2-7, the V gene TRBV29-1; TRBD2 might be the D (5 bases). CDR3 length equals 12 residues. V was pared by 3 bases and J by 5 bases, with 11 bases between. CDR1 and CDR2 (germline): SQVTM, ANQGSEA. The CDR3 reads CSVEDLVDEQYF. CDR3 sequence (DNA): TGCAGCGTTGAGGACTTAGTGGACGAGCAGTACTTC.

This clone turned up a few times. This chain connects TRBV7-8 to TRBJ1-5; the D is unclear. The V end lost 0 bases, the J end lost 3 bases, and 3 bases lay between the germline ends. The germline V gene encodes CDR1 SGHVS and CDR2 FQNEAQ. The CDR3 is 13 amino acids. CDR3: CASSLAANQPQHF. CDR3 bases: TGTGCCAGCAGCTTAGCGGCCAATCAGCCCCAGCATTTT.

This clone occurred once. The chain joins TRBV2 to TRBJ1-2; 8 bases are a match to TRBD1. CDR3 size: 14 residues. Trimming removed 6 bases from V and 5 bases from J; junction bases left unmatched: 8. Germline V lookup: CDR1 SNHLY, CDR2 FYNNEI. The CDR3 loop is CASREDREGYGYTF. CDR3 DNA sequence: TGTGCCAGCAGGGAGGACAGGGAGGGATATGGCTACACCTTC.

This chain links TRBV5-1 with TRBJ2-5, with 9 bases identical to TRBD1. The CDR3 is made up of 16 amino acids. V dropped 4 bases and J dropped 2; count of bases not matched to a gene: 9. In germline, CDR1 is SGHRS, CDR2 YFSETQ. CDR3 in amino acids: CASSIPTGGPQETQYF. CDR3 in DNA: TGCGCCAGCAGCATACCGACAGGGGGGCCACAAGAGACCCAGTACTTC.

The rearrangement joins TRBV27 to TRBJ2-1; 10 bases are a match to TRBD2. Germline CDR1 reads MNHEY; CDR2 reads SMNVEV (reference sequence). V was pared by 5 bases and J by 4 bases, with 5 bases of the junction left unmatched. The CDR3 is 15 amino acids. The CDR3 nucleotides read TGTGCCAGCAGTCCCAGCGGGGGGGTTTACAATGAGCAGTTCTTC. Residues: CASSPSGGVYNEQFF.

The V and J genes are TRBV7-8 and TRBJ1-2, with a weak D call TRBD1 (5 bases). Germline CDR1 reads SGHVS; CDR2 reads FQNEAQ. The CDR3 runs 14 residues. The germline V and J ends were trimmed by 5 bases and 0 bases, with 10 bases remaining between them. CDR3 loop: CASSPTTANYGYTF. For the CDR3, the DNA is TGTGCCAGCAGCCCGACGACAGCTAACTATGGCTACACCTTC.

A few counts support this clone. The chain has TRBV7-3 and TRBJ2-2, with 9 positions matching TRBD2. The CDR3 length is 16 residues. With 0 bases clipped from V and 6 bases from J, the junction kept 5 bases outside the gene matches. Germline loops: CDR1 SGHTA, CDR2 FQGTGA. The CDR3 spells CASSLTRAGGSGELFF. CDR3 coding DNA: TGTGCCAGCAGCTTAACTAGAGCGGGGGGCTCCGGGGAGCTGTTTTTT. The complete variable domain, with remaining parts taken from reference TRBV7-3 and TRBJ2-2, reads GAGVSQTPSNKVTEKGKYVELRCDPISGHTALYWYRQSLGQGPEFLIYFQGTGAADDSGLPNDRFFAVRPEGSVSTLKIQRTERGDSAVYLCASSLTRAGGSGELFFGEGSRLTVL.

The chain carries TRBV7-2 and TRBJ2-3, with 10 bases that match TRBD2. Germline V gene data show CDR1 as SGHTA and CDR2 as FQGNSA. The CDR3 loop spans 18 amino acids. The trim removed 4 bases at V and 0 bases at J, leaving 10 bases unmatched. The CDR3 here is CASSSMGTSDASTDTQYF. CDR3 coding DNA: TGTGCCAGCAGCTCGATGGGGACTAGCGATGCTAGCACAGATACGCAGTATTTT.

The chain combines TRBV19 with TRBJ2-7; 10 bases are a match to TRBD1. The CDR3 has 14 residues. With V trimmed by 5 bases and J by 2 bases, 3 bases remained unmatched. Per germline, CDR1 LNHDA and CDR2 SQIVND (reference sequence). The CDR3 sequence: CASSGTGEAYEQYF. CDR3 nucleotides: TGTGCCAGTAGTGGGACAGGGGAGGCCTACGAGCAGTACTTC.

The rearrangement joins TRBV5-4 to TRBJ2-4, with 12 bases that match TRBD1. CDR3 length: 15 amino acids. Germline CDR1 SGHNT, CDR2 YYREEE (reference sequence). With V trimmed by 5 bases and J by 5 bases, 5 bases remained unmatched. The CDR3 region is CASRAGTGGENIQYF. The CDR3 bases are TGTGCCAGCAGGGCCGGGACAGGGGGCGAAAACATTCAGTACTTC.